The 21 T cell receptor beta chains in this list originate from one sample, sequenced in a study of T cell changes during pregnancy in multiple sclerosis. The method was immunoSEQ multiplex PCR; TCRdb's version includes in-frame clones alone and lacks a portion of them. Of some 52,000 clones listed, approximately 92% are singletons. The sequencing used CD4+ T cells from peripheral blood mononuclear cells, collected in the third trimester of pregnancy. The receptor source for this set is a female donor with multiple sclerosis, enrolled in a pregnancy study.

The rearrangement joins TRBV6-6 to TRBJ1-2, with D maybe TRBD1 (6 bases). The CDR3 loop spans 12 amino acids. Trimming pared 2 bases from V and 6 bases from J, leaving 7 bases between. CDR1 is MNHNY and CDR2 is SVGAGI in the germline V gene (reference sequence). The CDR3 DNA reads TGTGCCAGCAGTTACGACAGGAATGGCTACACCTTC. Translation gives CASSYDRNGYTF.

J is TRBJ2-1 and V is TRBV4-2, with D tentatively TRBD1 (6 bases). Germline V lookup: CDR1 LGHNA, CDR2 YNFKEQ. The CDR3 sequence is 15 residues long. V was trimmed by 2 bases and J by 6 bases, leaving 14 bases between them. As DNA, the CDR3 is TGTGCCAGCAGCCAATTCACCTTAGGGGGCAATGAGCAGTTCTTC. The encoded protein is CASSQFTLGGNEQFF.

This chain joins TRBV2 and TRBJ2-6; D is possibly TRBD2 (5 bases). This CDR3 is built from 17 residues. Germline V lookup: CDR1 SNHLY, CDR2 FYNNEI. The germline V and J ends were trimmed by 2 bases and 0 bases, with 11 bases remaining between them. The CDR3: CASSELLGSSGANVLTF. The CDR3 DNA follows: TGTGCCAGCAGTGAATTACTAGGGAGCTCTGGGGCCAACGTCCTGACTTTC.

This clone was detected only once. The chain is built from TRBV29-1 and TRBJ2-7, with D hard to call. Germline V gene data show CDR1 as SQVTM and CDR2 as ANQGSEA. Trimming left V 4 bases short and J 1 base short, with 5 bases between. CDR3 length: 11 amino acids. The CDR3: CSVGLSYEQYF. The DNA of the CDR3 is TGCAGCGTTGGACTGTCCTACGAGCAGTACTTC.

The DNA for the CDR3 is TGTGCCTGGAAGGAACAGATGAACACTGAAGCTTTCTTT. Protein sequence: CAWKEQMNTEAFF. The chain couples TRBV30 to TRBJ1-1; D gene ambiguous. Trimming removed 4 bases from V and 0 bases from J, with 9 bases in between. CDR1 is GTSNPN and CDR2 is SVGIG in the germline V gene (reference sequence). This CDR3 region has 13 residues.

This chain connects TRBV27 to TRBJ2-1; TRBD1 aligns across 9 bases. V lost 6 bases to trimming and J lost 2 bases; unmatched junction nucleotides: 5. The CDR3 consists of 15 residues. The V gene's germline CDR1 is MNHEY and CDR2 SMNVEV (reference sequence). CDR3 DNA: TGTGCCAGCAGGACCCGGGACAGGGCCTACAATGAGCAGTTCTTC. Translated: CASRTRDRAYNEQFF.

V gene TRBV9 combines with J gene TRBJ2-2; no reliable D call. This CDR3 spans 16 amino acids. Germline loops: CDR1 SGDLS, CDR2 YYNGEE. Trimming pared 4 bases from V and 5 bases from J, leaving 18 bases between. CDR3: CASSLDPSPRTGELFF. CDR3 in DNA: TGTGCCAGCAGCCTTGACCCAAGCCCCAGGACCGGGGAGCTGTTTTTT.

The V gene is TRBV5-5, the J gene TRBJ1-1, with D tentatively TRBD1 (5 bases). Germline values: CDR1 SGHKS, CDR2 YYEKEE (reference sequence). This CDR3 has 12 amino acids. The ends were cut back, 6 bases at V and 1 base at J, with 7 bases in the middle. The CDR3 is CASKGENTEAFF. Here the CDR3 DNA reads TGTGCCAGCAAAGGGGAGAACACTGAAGCTTTCTTT.

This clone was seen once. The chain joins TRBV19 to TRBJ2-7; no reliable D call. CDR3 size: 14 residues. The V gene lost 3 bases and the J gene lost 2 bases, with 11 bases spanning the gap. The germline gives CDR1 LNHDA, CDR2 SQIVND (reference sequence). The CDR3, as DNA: TGTGCCAGTAGTATGGCTAGTAACACCTACGAGCAGTACTTC. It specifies CASSMASNTYEQYF.

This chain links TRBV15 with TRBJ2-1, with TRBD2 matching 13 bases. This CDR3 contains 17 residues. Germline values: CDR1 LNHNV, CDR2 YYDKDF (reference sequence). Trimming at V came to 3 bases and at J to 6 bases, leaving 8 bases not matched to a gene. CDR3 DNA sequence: TGTGCCACCAGCAGGGCCCCACTAGCGGGGGGGCTCAATGAGCAGTTCTTC. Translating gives CATSRAPLAGGLNEQFF. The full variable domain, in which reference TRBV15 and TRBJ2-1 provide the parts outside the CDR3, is DAMVIQNPRYQVTQFGKPVTLSCSQTLNHNVMYWYQQKSSQAPKLLFHYYDKDFNNEADTPDNFQSRRPNTSFCFLDIRSPGLGDTAMYLCATSRAPLAGGLNEQFFGPGTRLTVL.

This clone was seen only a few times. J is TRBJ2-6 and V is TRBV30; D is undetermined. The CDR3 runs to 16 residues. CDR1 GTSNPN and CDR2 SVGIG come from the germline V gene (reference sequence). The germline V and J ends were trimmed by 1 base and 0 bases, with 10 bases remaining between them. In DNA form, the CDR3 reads TGTGCCTGGAGTGGGTTGCGGTTCTCTGGGGCCAACGTCCTGACTTTC. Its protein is CAWSGLRFSGANVLTF. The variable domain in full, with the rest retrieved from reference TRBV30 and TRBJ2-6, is SQTIHQWPATLVQPVGSPLSLECTVEGTSNPNLYWYRQAAGRGLQLLFYSVGIGQISSEVPQNLSASRPQDRQFILSSKKLLLSDSGFYLCAWSGLRFSGANVLTFGAGSRLTVL.

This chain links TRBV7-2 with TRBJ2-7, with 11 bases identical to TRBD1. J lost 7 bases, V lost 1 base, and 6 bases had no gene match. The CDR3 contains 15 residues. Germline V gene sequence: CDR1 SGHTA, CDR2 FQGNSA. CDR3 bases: TGTGCCAGCAGCTTAGAAGGGACAGGGGGGCGGGAGCAGTACTTC. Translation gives CASSLEGTGGREQYF. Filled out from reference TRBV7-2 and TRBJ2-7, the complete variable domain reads GAGVSQSPSNKVTEKGKDVELRCDPISGHTALYWYRQSLGQGLEFLIYFQGNSAPDKSGLPSDRFSAERTGGSVSTLTIQRTQQEDSAVYLCASSLEGTGGREQYFGPGTRLTVT.

The CDR3: CASSLIGRLSYTF. The CDR3 region has the DNA TGCGCCAGCAGCTTGATCGGCAGACTGAGCTACACCTTC. V and J are TRBV5-1 and TRBJ1-2, with no clear D. This CDR3 contains 13 residues. Germline loops: CDR1 SGHRS, CDR2 YFSETQ. The V end was cut by 1 base, the J end by 9 bases, with 13 bases between.

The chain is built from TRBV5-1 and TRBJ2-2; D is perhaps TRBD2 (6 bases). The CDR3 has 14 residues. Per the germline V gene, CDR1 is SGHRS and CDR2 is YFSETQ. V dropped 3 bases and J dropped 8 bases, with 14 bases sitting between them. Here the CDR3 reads CASSWRDGGGELFF. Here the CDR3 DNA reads TGCGCCAGCAGCTGGAGGGACGGAGGGGGGGAGCTGTTTTTT.

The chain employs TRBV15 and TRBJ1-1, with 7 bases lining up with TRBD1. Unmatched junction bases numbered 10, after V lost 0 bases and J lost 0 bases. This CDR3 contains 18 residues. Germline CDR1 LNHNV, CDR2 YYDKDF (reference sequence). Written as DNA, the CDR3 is TGTGCCACCAGCAGAGACGGGACAGATTGGAACATGAACACTGAAGCTTTCTTT. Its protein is CATSRDGTDWNMNTEAFF. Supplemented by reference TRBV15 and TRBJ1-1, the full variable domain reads DAMVIQNPRYQVTQFGKPVTLSCSQTLNHNVMYWYQQKSSQAPKLLFHYYDKDFNNEADTPDNFQSRRPNTSFCFLDIRSPGLGDTAMYLCATSRDGTDWNMNTEAFFGQGTRLTVV.

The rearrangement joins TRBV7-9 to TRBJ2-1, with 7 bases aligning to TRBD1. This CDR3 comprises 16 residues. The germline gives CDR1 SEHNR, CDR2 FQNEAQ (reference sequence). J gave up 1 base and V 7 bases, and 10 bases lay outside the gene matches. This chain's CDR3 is CASIPSRGMSYNEQFF. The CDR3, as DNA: TGTGCCAGCATCCCTTCCAGGGGGATGTCCTACAATGAGCAGTTCTTC.

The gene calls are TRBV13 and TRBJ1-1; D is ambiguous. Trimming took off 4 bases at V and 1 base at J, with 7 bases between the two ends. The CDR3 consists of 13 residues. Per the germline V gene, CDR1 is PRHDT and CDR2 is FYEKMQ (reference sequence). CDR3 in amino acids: CASSSRQNTEAFF. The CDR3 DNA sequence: TGTGCCAGCAGCTCGAGACAGAACACTGAAGCTTTCTTT.

In DNA, the CDR3 is TGTGCCAGTAGTATCGGAGACAGGCGCAATCAGCCCCAGCATTTT. Its translation is CASSIGDRRNQPQHF. V gene TRBV19 combines with J gene TRBJ1-5, with D possibly matching TRBD1 (6 bases). Germline V gene data show CDR1 as LNHDA and CDR2 as SQIVND (reference sequence). The germline V and J ends were trimmed by 3 bases and 2 bases, with 11 bases remaining between them. This CDR3 spans 15 amino acids. Looking up the rest from reference TRBV19 and TRBJ1-5 gives the full variable domain: DGGITQSPKYLFRKEGQNVTLSCEQNLNHDAMYWYRQDPGQGLRLIYYSQIVNDFQKGDIAEGYSVSREKKESFPLTVTSAQKNPTAFYLCASSIGDRRNQPQHFGDGTRLSIL.

The CDR3 nucleotides are TGTGCCAGCAGTATAACCACAGGGGCGGGGAACACTGAAGCTTTCTTT. Protein product: CASSITTGAGNTEAFF. The rearrangement joins TRBV27 to TRBJ1-1, with 7 bases lining up with TRBD1. V trimming: 5 bases; J trimming: 1 base; junction bases outside the gene matches: 10. Germline V gene lookup returns CDR1 MNHEY and CDR2 SMNVEV (reference sequence). The CDR3 is 16 amino acids.

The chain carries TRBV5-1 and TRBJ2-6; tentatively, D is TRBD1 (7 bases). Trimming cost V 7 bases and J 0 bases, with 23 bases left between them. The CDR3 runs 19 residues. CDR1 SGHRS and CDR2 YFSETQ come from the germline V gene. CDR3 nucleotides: TGCGCCAGCGCTATACGGACAGGAGGGATTGGCTCTGGGGCCAACGTCCTGACTTTC. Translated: CASAIRTGGIGSGANVLTF. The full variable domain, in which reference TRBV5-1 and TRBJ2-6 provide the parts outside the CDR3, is KAGVTQTPRYLIKTRGQQVTLSCSPISGHRSVSWYQQTPGQGLQFLFEYFSETQRNKGNFPGRFSGRQFSNSRSEMNVSTLELGDSALYLCASAIRTGGIGSGANVLTFGAGSRLTVL.

CDR3 region: CATQTSGRYNEQFF. The CDR3 DNA follows: TGTGCCACACAAACTAGCGGGAGGTACAATGAGCAGTTCTTC. The chain is built from TRBV6-1 and TRBJ2-1; 12 bases match TRBD2. Germline V gives CDR1 MNHNS, CDR2 SASEGT. The ends lost 10 bases at V and 4 bases at J; junction bases unmatched: 5. The CDR3 has 14 residues.